This TCR beta chain is from a study of cytomegalovirus exposure and HLA in healthy donors. This PCR relied on a set of 60 Vbeta primers and 13 Jbeta primers. Produced via immunoSEQ multiplex PCR; TCRdb's table is partial and in-frame only. The sample lists 55,000 to 65,000 clones; approximately 88% were seen once. Study results and caveats: By HLA locus, TCR association rates varied in a later analysis, with DRB1 showing the most and HLA-C the fewest.

The germline V gene encodes CDR1 SGHRS and CDR2 YFSETQ. There are 16 residues in the CDR3. V lost 2 bases to trimming and J lost 4 bases; unmatched junction nucleotides: 6. Turning to this clone: Antigen unknown.

The origin of this receptor is a man aged 25-45 years in good health and CMV-seropositive. V gene TRBV5-1 combines with J gene TRBJ2-2; 9 bases line up with TRBD2. What was sequenced was PBMCs. The CDR3 region has the DNA TGCGCCAGCAGCTTCGGACTAGCGAGGGGCACCGGGGAGCTGTTTTTT. This encodes CASSFGLARGTGELFF.